This T cell receptor (beta chain) is from a study of cytomegalovirus exposure and HLA in healthy donors. V lost 5 bases and J lost 4, with 18 bases in between. The CDR3 consists of 16 residues. Germline-derived CDR1 and CDR2 are SEHNR and FQNEAQ (reference sequence). The PCR made use of 60 Vbeta and 13 Jbeta primers. The repertoire was sequenced with immunoSEQ multiplex PCR; TCRdb's copy has only in-frame clones and lacks some. In the table there are 120,000 to 150,000 clones, about 78% of which are singletons. The J gene is TRBJ1-3, the V gene TRBV7-9; no clear D gene. The source of this sequence is a man between 18 and 29 years old in good health and CMV-seronegative. The sequenced material came from PBMCs. The CDR3 DNA is TGTGCCAGCAGCCGACCTGGGCTCCCCGCAGGAAACACCATATATTTT. Amino acids: CASSRPGLPAGNTIYF. Filled out from reference TRBV7-9 and TRBJ1-3, the complete variable domain reads DTGVSQNPRHKITKRGQNVTFRCDPISEHNRLYWYRQTLGQGPEFLTYFQNEAQLEKSRLLSDRFSAERPKGSFSTLEIQRTEQGDSAMYLCASSRPGLPAGNTIYFGEGSWLTVV.